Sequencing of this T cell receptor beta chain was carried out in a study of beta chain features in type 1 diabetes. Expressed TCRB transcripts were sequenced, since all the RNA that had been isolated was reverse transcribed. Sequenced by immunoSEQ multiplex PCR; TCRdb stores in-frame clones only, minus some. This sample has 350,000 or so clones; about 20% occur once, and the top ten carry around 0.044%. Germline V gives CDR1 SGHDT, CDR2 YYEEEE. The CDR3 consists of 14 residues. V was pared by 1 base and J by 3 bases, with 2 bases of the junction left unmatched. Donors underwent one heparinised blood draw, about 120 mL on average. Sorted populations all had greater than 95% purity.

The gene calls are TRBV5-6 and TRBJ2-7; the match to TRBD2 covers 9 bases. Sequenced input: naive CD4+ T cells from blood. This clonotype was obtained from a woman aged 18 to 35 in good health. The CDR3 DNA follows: TGTGCCAGCAGCTTGAGCGGGAGGAGCTACGAGCAGTACTTC. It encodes CASSLSGRSYEQYF.